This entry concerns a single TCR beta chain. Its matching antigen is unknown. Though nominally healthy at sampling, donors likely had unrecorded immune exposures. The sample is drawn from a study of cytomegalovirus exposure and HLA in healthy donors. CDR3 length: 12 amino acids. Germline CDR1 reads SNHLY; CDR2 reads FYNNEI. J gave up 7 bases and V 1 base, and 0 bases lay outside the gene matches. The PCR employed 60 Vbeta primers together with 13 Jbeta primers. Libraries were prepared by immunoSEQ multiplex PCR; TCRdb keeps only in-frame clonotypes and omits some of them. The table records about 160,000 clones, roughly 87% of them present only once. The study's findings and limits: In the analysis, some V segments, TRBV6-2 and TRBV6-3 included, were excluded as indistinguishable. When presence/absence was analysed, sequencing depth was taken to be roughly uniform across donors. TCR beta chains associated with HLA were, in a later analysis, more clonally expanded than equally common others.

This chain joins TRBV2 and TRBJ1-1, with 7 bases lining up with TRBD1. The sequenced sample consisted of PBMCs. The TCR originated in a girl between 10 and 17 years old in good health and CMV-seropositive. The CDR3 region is CASSEGTGEAFF. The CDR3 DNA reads TGTGCCAGCAGTGAAGGGACAGGTGAAGCTTTCTTT.